A selection of T cell receptor beta chains follows, all from one sample in a study of shared clonotypes between healthy human individuals. Clones were sequenced by immunoSEQ multiplex PCR, and TCRdb holds only the in-frame ones, with some missing. The repertoire consists of approximately 480,000 clones, with about 80% occurring once and the leading ten covering around 12%. Sample: PBMCs. These receptors all come from a woman in her thirties or forties in good health. Some clones in this sample may be carry-over from other donors' samples. Each CDR3 is given with its conserved first and last residue. A D gene is named only where the DNA matches it firmly. A clone size is listed for some rows: how often the clone was seen (once, few, many), or a class if it is expanded.

d_gene: TRBD1
j_gene: TRBJ2-5
abundance: .
v_gene: TRBV28
CDR3nt: TGTGCCAGCAGATCCCCAAAGACAGGGGGCCAAGAGACCCAGTACTTC
CDR3aa: CASRSPKTGGQETQYF

d_gene: .
j_gene: TRBJ2-1
abundance: once
v_gene: TRBV30
CDR3nt: TGTGCCTGGAGGCCCCCCGGTTCAGGGACCAATGAGCAGTTCTTC
CDR3aa: CAWRPPGSGTNEQFF

d_gene: TRBD2
j_gene: TRBJ2-1
abundance: .
v_gene: TRBV19
CDR3nt: TGTGCCAGTAGTATCCCGGGACTAGCGGGAGGTAATGAGCAGTTCTTC
CDR3aa: CASSIPGLAGGNEQFF

d_gene: TRBD2
j_gene: TRBJ2-1
abundance: .
v_gene: TRBV5-4
CDR3nt: TGTGCCAGCAGCGCCGGACTAGCGGGAGTACTCGACAATGAGCAGTTCTTC
CDR3aa: CASSAGLAGVLDNEQFF

d_gene: .
j_gene: TRBJ2-2
abundance: .
v_gene: TRBV2
CDR3nt: TGTGCCAGCGGGGCCCGTACTGGCACCGGGGAGCTGTTTTTT
CDR3aa: CASGARTGTGELFF

d_gene: TRBD1
j_gene: TRBJ1-4
abundance: .
v_gene: TRBV18
CDR3nt: TGTGCCAGCTCACCGATGACAGGGACAAATGAAAAACTGTTTTTT
CDR3aa: CASSPMTGTNEKLFF

d_gene: .
j_gene: TRBJ1-1
abundance: many
v_gene: TRBV30
CDR3nt: TGTGCCTGGAGTGGAGGGTTGTTGTCAGTGAACACTGAAGCTTTCTTT
CDR3aa: CAWSGGLLSVNTEAFF

d_gene: .
j_gene: TRBJ1-1
abundance: .
v_gene: TRBV9
CDR3nt: TGTGCCAGCAGCGTATTCGGGGGCGTATTGAACACTGAAGCTTTCTTT
CDR3aa: CASSVFGGVLNTEAFF

d_gene: .
j_gene: TRBJ2-1
abundance: .
v_gene: TRBV7-2
CDR3nt: TGTGCCAGCAGCTTATGGGGGCGGAGCAACAATGAGCAGTTCTTC
CDR3aa: CASSLWGRSNNEQFF

d_gene: .
j_gene: TRBJ2-1
abundance: .
v_gene: TRBV7-2
CDR3nt: TGTGCCAGCAGCTTTAGGAGTTCACCCGACAATGAGCAGTTCTTC
CDR3aa: CASSFRSSPDNEQFF

d_gene: TRBD1
j_gene: TRBJ2-1
abundance: .
v_gene: TRBV11-3
CDR3nt: TGTGCCAGCAGCTCTTGGACAGGGATCCACAATGAGCAGTTCTTC
CDR3aa: CASSSWTGIHNEQFF

d_gene: .
j_gene: TRBJ2-1
abundance: .
v_gene: TRBV15
CDR3nt: TGTGCCCCCCGCGCAGAACGTGCCTTCGCTAACAATGAGCAGTTCTTC
CDR3aa: CAPRAERAFANNEQFF

d_gene: .
j_gene: TRBJ2-5
abundance: .
v_gene: TRBV19
CDR3nt: TGTGCCAGTAGTATGAGAGGGGATGAGACCCAGTACTTC
CDR3aa: CASSMRGDETQYF

d_gene: .
j_gene: TRBJ2-1
abundance: .
v_gene: TRBV6-1
CDR3nt: TGTGCCAGCAGTGAAAATAATGGAAGCAATGAGCAGTTCTTC
CDR3aa: CASSENNGSNEQFF

d_gene: TRBD1
j_gene: TRBJ1-1
abundance: .
v_gene: TRBV6-5
CDR3nt: TGTGCCAGCGGCAGAGGGACAGAGAACACTGAAGCTTTCTTT
CDR3aa: CASGRGTENTEAFF

d_gene: .
j_gene: TRBJ1-5
abundance: once
v_gene: TRBV28
CDR3nt: TGTGCCAGCAGTTCCCCCCGGGACCTCCCACGTCAGCCCCAGCATTTT
CDR3aa: CASSSPRDLPRQPQHF

d_gene: .
j_gene: TRBJ2-5
abundance: .
v_gene: TRBV7-9
CDR3nt: TGTGCCAGCTCCCGGGGGTACCAAGAGACCCAGTACTTC
CDR3aa: CASSRGYQETQYF

d_gene: .
j_gene: TRBJ2-7
abundance: .
v_gene: TRBV7-5
CDR3nt: TGTGCCAGCAGCTTGACGGGGGACGAGCAGTACTTC
CDR3aa: CASSLTGDEQYF

d_gene: .
j_gene: TRBJ1-1
abundance: .
v_gene: TRBV19
CDR3nt: TGTGCCAGTAGCGCCGGCGGGGTGGGGCGTAGGACTGAAGCTTTCTTT
CDR3aa: CASSAGGVGRRTEAFF

d_gene: .
j_gene: TRBJ1-3
abundance: .
v_gene: TRBV10-3
CDR3nt: TGTGCCATCAGCCGAGACCAGGGCATCTCTGGAAACACCATATATTTT
CDR3aa: CAISRDQGISGNTIYF

d_gene: .
j_gene: TRBJ2-2
abundance: .
v_gene: TRBV27
CDR3nt: TGTGCCAGCAGATCGTTCTCCAGAGCTCCATCCGGGGAGCTGTTTTTT
CDR3aa: CASRSFSRAPSGELFF

d_gene: .
j_gene: TRBJ2-7
abundance: .
v_gene: TRBV2
CDR3nt: TGTGCCAGCTCTCTGTCCACCTACGAGCAGTACTTC
CDR3aa: CASSLSTYEQYF

d_gene: TRBD2
j_gene: TRBJ2-7
abundance: .
v_gene: TRBV7-9
CDR3nt: TGTGCCAGCAGCCGGGGGGGACTAGCGAACGAGCAGTACTTC
CDR3aa: CASSRGGLANEQYF

d_gene: .
j_gene: TRBJ1-3
abundance: .
v_gene: TRBV4-1
CDR3nt: TGCGCCAGCAGCCCGACCGACGGAAACACCATATATTTT
CDR3aa: CASSPTDGNTIYF

d_gene: TRBD2
j_gene: TRBJ2-5
abundance: .
v_gene: TRBV2
CDR3nt: TGTGCCAGCAGTGGGCGGGAGGGCCCCGAGACCCAGTACTTC
CDR3aa: CASSGREGPETQYF

d_gene: .
j_gene: TRBJ1-2
abundance: .
v_gene: TRBV29-1
CDR3nt: TGCAGCGTTGATTTGGACGCCACCTACTATGGCTACACCTTC
CDR3aa: CSVDLDATYYGYTF

d_gene: .
j_gene: TRBJ1-2
abundance: .
v_gene: TRBV5-1
CDR3nt: TGCGCCAGCAGCGACAACAGGGCTGGCTACACCTTC
CDR3aa: CASSDNRAGYTF

d_gene: TRBD2
j_gene: TRBJ2-1
abundance: .
v_gene: TRBV4-2
CDR3nt: TGTGCCAGCAGCCAAGAGTCGCTAGCGGTAAATGAGCAGTTCTTC
CDR3aa: CASSQESLAVNEQFF

d_gene: .
j_gene: TRBJ1-2
abundance: .
v_gene: TRBV7-8
CDR3nt: TGTGCCAGCAGCTACCAAAGAGCTAACTATGGCTACACCTTC
CDR3aa: CASSYQRANYGYTF

d_gene: TRBD1
j_gene: TRBJ1-3
abundance: .
v_gene: TRBV7-2
CDR3nt: TGTGCCAGCAGCTTAGCGGGGACAGGGGGCTTCGGAAACACCATATATTTT
CDR3aa: CASSLAGTGGFGNTIYF

d_gene: .
j_gene: TRBJ1-4
abundance: .
v_gene: TRBV7-9
CDR3nt: TGTGCCAGCAGCTTATGGAGGGAAAAACTGTTTTTT
CDR3aa: CASSLWREKLFF

d_gene: .
j_gene: TRBJ1-6
abundance: .
v_gene: TRBV5-4
CDR3nt: TGTGCCAGCGGGGCTTATAATTCACCCCTCCACTTT
CDR3aa: CASGAYNSPLHF

d_gene: TRBD2
j_gene: TRBJ2-2
abundance: .
v_gene: TRBV30
CDR3nt: TGTGCCTGGAGTGAAAGGCTAGCGGACACCGGGGAGCTGTTTTTT
CDR3aa: CAWSERLADTGELFF

d_gene: .
j_gene: TRBJ2-2
abundance: .
v_gene: TRBV11-3
CDR3nt: TGTGCCAGCAGCTTTAGGGCGACAGGAGCCACCGGGGAGCTGTTTTTT
CDR3aa: CASSFRATGATGELFF

d_gene: TRBD2
j_gene: TRBJ2-7
abundance: once
v_gene: TRBV2
CDR3nt: TGTGCCAGCGGGACTAGCGGATCCTACGAGCAGTACTTC
CDR3aa: CASGTSGSYEQYF

d_gene: .
j_gene: TRBJ2-7
abundance: .
v_gene: TRBV19
CDR3nt: TGTGCCAGTAGTTCCGGGACAACCTACGAGCAGTACTTC
CDR3aa: CASSSGTTYEQYF

d_gene: TRBD1
j_gene: TRBJ1-4
abundance: .
v_gene: TRBV6-6
CDR3nt: TGTGCCAGCAGTTACTCGGGAGGGGGCTATACCGAAAAACTGTTTTTT
CDR3aa: CASSYSGGGYTEKLFF

d_gene: TRBD1
j_gene: TRBJ2-7
abundance: .
v_gene: TRBV5-4
CDR3nt: TGTGCCAGCAGCCTCTCCGGGACAGGGCTCTACGAGCAGTACTTC
CDR3aa: CASSLSGTGLYEQYF

d_gene: TRBD1
j_gene: TRBJ2-7
abundance: .
v_gene: TRBV7-2
CDR3nt: TGTGCCAGCAGCTTACCCCCGGGACAGGGATTTCCCGAGCAGTACTTC
CDR3aa: CASSLPPGQGFPEQYF

d_gene: TRBD2
j_gene: TRBJ2-7
abundance: .
v_gene: TRBV11-2
CDR3nt: TGTGCCAGCAGCCGACTAGCGGGAGGTTCCGAGCAGTACTTC
CDR3aa: CASSRLAGGSEQYF

d_gene: TRBD1
j_gene: TRBJ2-7
abundance: .
v_gene: TRBV11-2
CDR3nt: TGTGCCAGCAGGGGACAGGGGAAGACATACGAGCAGTACTTC
CDR3aa: CASRGQGKTYEQYF

d_gene: .
j_gene: TRBJ2-7
abundance: .
v_gene: TRBV2
CDR3nt: TGTGCCAGCAGTACCGACAGTTACGAGCAGTACTTC
CDR3aa: CASSTDSYEQYF

d_gene: .
j_gene: TRBJ1-5
abundance: .
v_gene: TRBV6-6
CDR3nt: TGTGCCAGCAGTCCTCCGGGAGGCCATCAGCCCCAGCATTTT
CDR3aa: CASSPPGGHQPQHF

d_gene: .
j_gene: TRBJ1-1
abundance: many
v_gene: TRBV4-3
CDR3nt: TGCGCCAGCAGCCAAGATCTATCCACTGAAGCTTTCTTT
CDR3aa: CASSQDLSTEAFF

d_gene: .
j_gene: TRBJ1-4
abundance: .
v_gene: TRBV7-9
CDR3nt: TGTGCCAGCAGCTTTCATAGCTCTAATGAAAAACTGTTTTTT
CDR3aa: CASSFHSSNEKLFF

d_gene: .
j_gene: TRBJ1-5
abundance: .
v_gene: TRBV15
CDR3nt: TGTGCCACCAGCCCTTATGTGGCAGGACCGAACAATCAGCCCCAGCATTTT
CDR3aa: CATSPYVAGPNNQPQHF

d_gene: TRBD1
j_gene: TRBJ1-3
abundance: .
v_gene: TRBV10-2
CDR3nt: TGCGCCAGTACAGGGGGCTCTGGAAACACCATATATTTT
CDR3aa: CASTGGSGNTIYF

d_gene: .
j_gene: TRBJ2-1
abundance: .
v_gene: TRBV7-9
CDR3nt: TGTGCCAGCAGCTTACGCGGGATCGAGGAGTTCTTC
CDR3aa: CASSLRGIEEFF

d_gene: TRBD2
j_gene: TRBJ2-1
abundance: .
v_gene: TRBV27
CDR3nt: TGTGCCAACACGACTAGCCGCTCTTGGTCGAAGGGACTCAATGAGCAGTTCTTC
CDR3aa: CANTTSRSWSKGLNEQFF

d_gene: .
j_gene: TRBJ1-3
abundance: .
v_gene: TRBV5-1
CDR3nt: TGCGCCAGCAGCTTGGGGGGGAAGGACACCATATATTTT
CDR3aa: CASSLGGKDTIYF

d_gene: .
j_gene: TRBJ1-1
abundance: .
v_gene: TRBV5-5
CDR3nt: TGTGCCAGCAGCTTGTTTGGGGGTAGATGGAACACTGAAGCTTTCTTT
CDR3aa: CASSLFGGRWNTEAFF

d_gene: .
j_gene: TRBJ2-5
abundance: .
v_gene: TRBV7-2
CDR3nt: TGTGCCAGCAGCTTGATACTACAAGAGACCCAGTACTTC
CDR3aa: CASSLILQETQYF

d_gene: TRBD1
j_gene: TRBJ1-2
abundance: few
v_gene: TRBV2
CDR3nt: TGTGCCAGCAGCCTGGACAGGGGAAACTATGGCTACACCTTC
CDR3aa: CASSLDRGNYGYTF